This entry lists 11 T cell receptor beta chains sequenced from one sample in a study of graft-versus-host responses after intestinal transplantation. Method: immunoSEQ multiplex PCR; TCRdb's copy keeps in-frame clones and lacks some. The sample holds around 30,000 clones, 70% to 90% seen once. Sample: PBMCs, taken around 62 weeks after intestinal transplantation. Source of these receptors: a human patient who received an intestinal transplant, so some T cells may come from the graft donor.

The V call is TRBV5-5, the J call TRBJ2-1, with D perhaps being TRBD1 or TRBD2 (5 bases each). Germline-derived CDR1 and CDR2 are SGHKS and YYEKEE (reference sequence). The CDR3 extends over 15 amino acids. V lost 0 bases to trimming and J lost 4 bases, with 11 bases between them. DNA of the CDR3: TGTGCCAGCAGCTTGGGGGACGCGATATACAATGAGCAGTTCTTC. It specifies CASSLGDAIYNEQFF.

This clone was detected a few times. J is TRBJ2-3 and V is TRBV5-1; D unclear. CDR1 SGHRS and CDR2 YFSETQ come from the germline V gene. Trimming left V 4 bases short and J 7 bases short, with 13 bases between. The CDR3 is 13 amino acids. CDR3 sequence (DNA): TGCGCCAGCAGCCCCTCCAGTCAAAATACGCAGTATTTT. It codes for CASSPSSQNTQYF.

The chain uses TRBV5-1 and TRBJ2-7; no firm D call. Looked up from germline, CDR1 is SGHRS and CDR2 is YFSETQ. The CDR3 length is 12 residues. The germline V and J ends were trimmed by 5 bases and 3 bases, with 9 bases remaining between them. CDR3 sequence: CASSRPLYEQYF. Written as DNA, the CDR3 is TGCGCCAGCAGTAGGCCCCTCTACGAGCAGTACTTC.

The chain uses TRBV6-5 and TRBJ1-1; no clear D gene. CDR3 length equals 13 residues. V lost 4 bases, J lost 1 base, and 7 bases lay in between. Germline CDR1 is MNHEY and CDR2 is SVGAGI. The CDR3 coding sequence is TGTGCCAGCAGTTCAGCCAGGAACACTGAAGCTTTCTTT. It codes for CASSSARNTEAFF.

This chain links TRBV4-1 with TRBJ2-5; 12 nucleotides match TRBD2. CDR1 is MGHRA, CDR2 YSYEKL, per germline. The CDR3 covers 15 residues. After removal of 4 bases from V and 4 bases from J, the junction contained 4 bases not matched to a gene. The CDR3: CASSRTGLAGETQYF. The CDR3 DNA reads as TGCGCCAGCAGCCGGACGGGACTAGCGGGAGAGACCCAGTACTTC.

The genes are TRBV19 and TRBJ1-1; D gene ambiguous. CDR1 is LNHDA and CDR2 is SQIVND in the germline V gene (reference sequence). V lost 1 base and J lost 3, with 15 bases in between. This CDR3 contains 16 residues. CDR3 bases: TGTGCCAGTAGTATAGGCTCGACACCTCGTGACACTGAAGCTTTCTTT. Protein sequence: CASSIGSTPRDTEAFF.

The rearrangement joins TRBV28 to TRBJ1-3; TRBD1 is a possible D gene (5 bases). The CDR3 totals 19 residues. Deletions cut 3 bases from V and 0 bases from J, with 21 bases between. Germline CDR1 reads MDHEN; CDR2 reads SYDVKM. CDR3 region: CASSFSLTGTGISGNTIYF. The DNA for the CDR3 is TGTGCCAGCAGTTTTTCCCTAACCGGGACGGGTATCTCTGGAAACACCATATATTTT.

This sequence joins TRBV10-2 and TRBJ1-5; tentatively, D is TRBD1 (5 bases). The CDR3 totals 15 residues. The V end lost 2 bases, the J end lost 5 bases, and 13 bases lay between the germline ends. CDR1 is WSHSY, CDR2 SAAADI, per germline. The CDR3 DNA sequence: TGCGCCAGCAGTGAGCCGGGTAAAGGGGATCAGCCCCAGCATTTT. Translating it yields CASSEPGKGDQPQHF.

V gene TRBV7-2 combines with J gene TRBJ1-6; no reliable D call. The V gene lost 1 base and the J gene lost 7 bases, with 5 bases spanning the gap. CDR3 length: 13 amino acids. Germline V gene sequence: CDR1 SGHTA, CDR2 FQGNSA. The CDR3 DNA reads as TGTGCCAGCAGCTTAGGTCAGAATTCACCCCTCCACTTT. It yields the protein CASSLGQNSPLHF.

This sequence joins TRBV15 and TRBJ1-3; unclear D gene. Trimming pared 0 bases from V and 4 bases from J, leaving 4 bases between. The CDR3 totals 13 residues. The germline V gene has CDR1 LNHNV and CDR2 YYDKDF (reference sequence). CDR3 DNA sequence: TGTGCCACCAGCAGAGATCTGGGAAACACCATATATTTT. Its protein is CATSRDLGNTIYF.

The chain's CDR3 is CASSSAIHATNEKLFF. As DNA, the CDR3 is TGTGCCAGCAGTTCCGCCATCCATGCAACTAATGAAAAACTGTTTTTT. The V and J genes are TRBV2 and TRBJ1-4; unclear D gene. Germline-derived CDR1 and CDR2 are SNHLY and FYNNEI. V lost 5 bases to trimming and J lost 0 bases, with 13 bases between them. There are 16 residues in the CDR3.